Listed below are T cell receptor beta chains from one sample, sequenced in a study of T cells in localized non-small cell lung cancer. Using immunoSEQ multiplex PCR, the repertoire was profiled, and TCRdb retains in-frame clones only, with some absent. The sample lists about 55,000 clones; over 80% were seen once. Sequenced here: peripheral blood mononuclear cells, sampled before any cancer treatment. The receptors here all came from a man aged 40 to 69 with stage III lung adenocarcinoma. Each CDR3 is given with its conserved first and last residue. D genes are given only for firm matches. Clone size is stated in some rows and not others, as once, few, many or a class when expanded.

j_gene | abundance | len | v_gene | d_gene | CDR3nt | CDR3aa
TRBJ1-4 | - | 15 | TRBV18 | - | TGTGCCAGCTCACCAAGACGGGACGAGGCCGAAAAACTGTTTTTT | CASSPRRDEAEKLFF
TRBJ2-5 | once | 12 | TRBV30 | TRBD1 | TGTGCCTGGAGCAGGGGGCAAGAGACCCAGTACTTC | CAWSRGQETQYF
TRBJ2-6 | - | 18 | TRBV9 | TRBD1 | TGTGCCAGCAGCGAGACAGGGGGCTCGTCCTCTGGGGCCAACGTCCTGACTTTC | CASSETGGSSSGANVLTF
TRBJ1-2 | - | 15 | TRBV10-2 | TRBD1 | TGCGCCAGCAGCAGGGTTGGACAGGAGAACTATGGCTACACCTTC | CASSRVGQENYGYTF
TRBJ2-7 | - | 16 | TRBV5-1 | TRBD2 | TGCGCCAGCAGCTTGGCTAGCGGGTTCTCGACCTACGAGCAGTACTTC | CASSLASGFSTYEQYF
TRBJ1-2 | - | 15 | TRBV11-3 | - | TGTGCCAGCAGCTTAGTTTCAGGCACTGGCTATGGCTACACCTTC | CASSLVSGTGYGYTF
TRBJ1-4 | once | 16 | TRBV5-6 | - | TGTGCCAGCAGCTTGCGGGGCCCAACTTTTAATGAAAAACTGTTTTTT | CASSLRGPTFNEKLFF
TRBJ2-2 | - | 17 | TRBV2 | - | TGTGCCAGCAGTGAATCAGTTCTTAGAAGGGACACCGGGGAGCTGTTTTTT | CASSESVLRRDTGELFF
TRBJ2-6 | - | 16 | TRBV4-2 | - | TGTGCCAGCAGCCAAGACGGTAGCTCTGGGGCCAACGTCCTGACTTTC | CASSQDGSSGANVLTF
TRBJ1-5 | - | 16 | TRBV7-2 | - | TGTGCCAGCAGGTCAGGAGGGACGGGATGGAATCAGCCCCAGCATTTT | CASRSGGTGWNQPQHF
TRBJ2-1 | - | 15 | TRBV6-4 | TRBD2 | TGTGCCAGCAGTGACTTCCCTAGCGGGGACAATGAGCAGTTCTTC | CASSDFPSGDNEQFF
TRBJ1-4 | - | 15 | TRBV6-1 | - | TGTGCCAGCACCAAGGCCGGGACCGCGAATGAAAAACTGTTTTTT | CASTKAGTANEKLFF
TRBJ2-3 | - | 14 | TRBV15 | - | TGTGCCACCAGCAGAGATGGTAGCACAGATACGCAGTATTTT | CATSRDGSTDTQYF
TRBJ2-1 | - | 16 | TRBV5-1 | TRBD1 | TGCGCCAGCAGCCCCGTCAATGGACAGGGGGCCAATGAGCAGTTCTTC | CASSPVNGQGANEQFF
TRBJ1-5 | - | 14 | TRBV18 | - | TGTGCCAGCTCACCCTACAGGGATGAACAGCCCCAGCATTTT | CASSPYRDEQPQHF
TRBJ1-5 | - | 13 | TRBV19 | - | TGTGCCAGTAGTTGGACGTGGAATCAGCCCCAGCATTTT | CASSWTWNQPQHF
TRBJ1-6 | many | 15 | TRBV5-1 | - | TGCGCCAGCAGCTTGGGTCAGGGTCATAATTCACCCCTCCACTTT | CASSLGQGHNSPLHF
TRBJ1-2 | - | 13 | TRBV14 | - | TGTGCCAGCAGCTTAGGACAGTCTTATGGCTACACCTTC | CASSLGQSYGYTF
TRBJ1-1 | - | 15 | TRBV9 | TRBD1 | TGTGCCAGCAGCGTAGGGTCCAGGGGGCGAACTGAAGCTTTCTTT | CASSVGSRGRTEAFF